The present T cell receptor (beta chain) was sequenced within a study of shared clonotypes between healthy human individuals. The V and J ends lost 2 bases and 4 bases respectively, with 14 bases between them. From germline, CDR1 is MNHEY and CDR2 SVGAGI. CDR3 length equals 15 residues. This clone was recorded only once. Antigen: not known. In the sorted-subset replicate PCRs, about 190 ng DNA, around 30,000 T cell genomes, was used. Per the authors' pipeline: Junction-only immunoSEQ sequences carried no quality scores, so filtering differed. The table came from immunoSEQ multiplex PCR; TCRdb's copy has only in-frame clones and leaves some out. That table is the source of V, J and clone size, and D and trimming were worked out from the DNA. This sample has some 2,500,000 clones, with 92% found just once. Whole-study findings and limits: The sharing of 4.5% to 5% of naive CD4 clonotypes was seen across a handful of donors. Large depth notwithstanding, sorted-subset sequencing proved incomplete by rarefaction.

This receptor was taken from a man in his late teens or twenties in good health. Some clones in this sample may be carry-over from other donors' samples. Source material: naive CD4+ T cells from PBMCs. Subset indicated: CD45RA+ positively selected. The V and J genes are TRBV6-5 and TRBJ2-5; perhaps TRBD2 as D (6 bases). Written as DNA, the CDR3 is TGTGCCAGCAGTTACCAACACCCGGGGGTAGAGACCCAGTACTTC. Amino acids: CASSYQHPGVETQYF.